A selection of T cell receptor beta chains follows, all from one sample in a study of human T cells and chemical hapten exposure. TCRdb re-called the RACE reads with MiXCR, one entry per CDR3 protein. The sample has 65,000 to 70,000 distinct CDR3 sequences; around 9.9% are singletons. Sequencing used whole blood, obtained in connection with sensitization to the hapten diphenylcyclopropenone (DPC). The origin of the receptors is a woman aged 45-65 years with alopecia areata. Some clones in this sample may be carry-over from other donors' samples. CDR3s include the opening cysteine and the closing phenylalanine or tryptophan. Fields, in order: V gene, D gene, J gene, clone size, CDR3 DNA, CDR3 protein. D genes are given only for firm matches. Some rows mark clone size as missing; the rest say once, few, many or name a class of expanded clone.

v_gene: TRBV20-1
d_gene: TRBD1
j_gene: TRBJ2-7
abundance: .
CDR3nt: TGCAGTGCTATTGGGACAGTCTACGAGCAGTACTTC
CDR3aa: CSAIGTVYEQYF

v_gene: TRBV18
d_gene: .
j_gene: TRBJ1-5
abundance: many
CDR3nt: TGTGCCAGCTCACCAAATGGGGGGAGGGAGCCCCAGCATTTT
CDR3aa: CASSPNGGREPQHF

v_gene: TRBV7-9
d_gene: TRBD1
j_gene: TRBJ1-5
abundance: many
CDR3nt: TGTGCCAGCAGCCCTGGGACAGGCAATCAGCCCCAGCATTTT
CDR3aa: CASSPGTGNQPQHF

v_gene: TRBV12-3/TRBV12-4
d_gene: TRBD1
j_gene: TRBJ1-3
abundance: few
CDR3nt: TGTGCCAGCAGTTTTGAGTGGGGTAACACCGGGACAGGGTCTGGAAACACCATATATTTT
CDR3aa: CASSFEWGNTGTGSGNTIYF

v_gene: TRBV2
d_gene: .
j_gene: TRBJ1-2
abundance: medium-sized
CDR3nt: TGTGCCAGCAAGTCCGGGACCAACTATGGCTACACCTTC
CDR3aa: CASKSGTNYGYTF

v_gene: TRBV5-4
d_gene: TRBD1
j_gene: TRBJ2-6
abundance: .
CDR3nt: TGTGCCAGCAGCCTCGGACAGGGGAGGACTGGGGCCAACGTCCTGACTTTC
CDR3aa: CASSLGQGRTGANVLTF

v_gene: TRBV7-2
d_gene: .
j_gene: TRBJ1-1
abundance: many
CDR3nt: TGTGCCAGCAGCTTAACGGGAGGACCTGGCACTGAAGCTTTCTTT
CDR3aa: CASSLTGGPGTEAFF

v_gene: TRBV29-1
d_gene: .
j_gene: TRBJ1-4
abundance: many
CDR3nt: TGCAGCGGAGGGGAGGGAAATGAAAAACTGTTTTTT
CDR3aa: CSGGEGNEKLFF

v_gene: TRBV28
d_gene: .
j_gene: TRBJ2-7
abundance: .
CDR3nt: TGTGCCAGCAGTCTCAAGAGGGAGCAGTACTTC
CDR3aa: CASSLKREQYF

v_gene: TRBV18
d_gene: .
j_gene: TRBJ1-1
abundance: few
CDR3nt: TGTGCCAGCTCACCAGAAAGTAAAGCTTTCTTT
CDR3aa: CASSPESKAFF

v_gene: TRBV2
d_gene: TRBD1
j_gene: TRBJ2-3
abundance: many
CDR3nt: TGTGCCAGCAGCGGGACAGGGGTCCGCACAGATACGCAGTATTTT
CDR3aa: CASSGTGVRTDTQYF

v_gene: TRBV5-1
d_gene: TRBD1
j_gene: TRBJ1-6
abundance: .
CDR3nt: TGCGCCAGCAGCCACGGGACAGGGGATTCACCCCTCCACTTT
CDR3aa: CASSHGTGDSPLHF

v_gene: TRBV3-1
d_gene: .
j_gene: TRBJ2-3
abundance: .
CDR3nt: TGTGCCAGCAGCCAAGACCCCGACAGGATCACAGATACGCAGTATTTT
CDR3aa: CASSQDPDRITDTQYF

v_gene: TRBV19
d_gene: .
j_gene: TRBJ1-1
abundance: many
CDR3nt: TGTGCCAGTAGTATCGGGCAGGGTTCGAACACTGAAGCTTTCTTT
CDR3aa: CASSIGQGSNTEAFF

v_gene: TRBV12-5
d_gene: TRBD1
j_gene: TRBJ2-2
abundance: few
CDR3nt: TGTGCTAGTGGTGTCGACAGGGTTGGCGGGGAGCTGTTTTTT
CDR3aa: CASGVDRVGGELFF

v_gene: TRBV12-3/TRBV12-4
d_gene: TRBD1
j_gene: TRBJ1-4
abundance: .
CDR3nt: TGTGCCAGCAGTCCCCAGGGGGCGCGTGGTGAAAAACTGTTTTTT
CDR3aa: CASSPQGARGEKLFF

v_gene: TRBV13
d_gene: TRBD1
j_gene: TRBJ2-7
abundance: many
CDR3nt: TGTGCCAGCAGCCCCCTCGCGACAGGGGCCACCTACGAGCAGTACTTC
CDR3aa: CASSPLATGATYEQYF

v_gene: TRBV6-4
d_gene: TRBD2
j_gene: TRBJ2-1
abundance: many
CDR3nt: TGTGCCACCTCCCCGCTAGCGGACTACAATGAGCAGTTCTTC
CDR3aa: CATSPLADYNEQFF

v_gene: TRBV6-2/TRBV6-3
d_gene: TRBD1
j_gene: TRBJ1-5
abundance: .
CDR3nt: TGTGCCAGCACCGTACCGGGGACAGGGCCCCAGCCCCAGCATTTT
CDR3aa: CASTVPGTGPQPQHF